The rows below give T cell receptor beta chains drawn from one sample of a study of CD8+CD57+ T cells in acquired aplastic anemia. Each CDR3 protein is one row after TCRdb ran MiXCR on the reads. Of about 470,000 distinct CDR3 sequences in the sample, about a third were seen once. The specimen was sorted CD4+, CD8+, or CD8+CD57+ T cells (not recorded which) from PBMCs. The receptors were gathered from a human donor with aplastic anemia. CDR3s leave out the opening cysteine and the closing phenylalanine or tryptophan. Size values are once, few and many counts, or a class for expanded clones, and some rows have none.

V gene: TRBV15
clone size: few
CDR3 protein: ATSTSDSPLH

V gene: TRBV19
clone size: .
CDR3 protein: ASNHGAPAYNEQF

V gene: TRBV2
clone size: .
CDR3 protein: ASRKESKNTEAF

V gene: TRBV6-2/TRBV6-3
clone size: few
CDR3 protein: ASKGSVSYEQY

V gene: TRBV10-3
clone size: many
CDR3 protein: AISESRGRIGEKLF

V gene: TRBV11-2
clone size: many
CDR3 protein: ASRLDRDSYNSPLH

V gene: TRBV7-2
clone size: .
CDR3 protein: ASSLNNWPGQATDTQY

V gene: TRBV6-1
clone size: .
CDR3 protein: ASSPGTFGYQETQY

V gene: TRBV25-1
clone size: .
CDR3 protein: ASSRESGTSGQYGYT

V gene: TRBV5-5
clone size: .
CDR3 protein: ASSLAIGTMNTEAF

V gene: TRBV15
clone size: .
CDR3 protein: ATSRGSYDTQY

V gene: TRBV5-5
clone size: few
CDR3 protein: ASSLGGTAIGEQY

V gene: TRBV20-1
clone size: .
CDR3 protein: SARPGTGGSETQY

V gene: TRBV11-2
clone size: once
CDR3 protein: ASSLWGRGLAKQETQY

V gene: TRBV20-1
clone size: .
CDR3 protein: SASSGTVSSYNSPLH

V gene: TRBV5-1
clone size: many
CDR3 protein: ASSLESGTNGYT

V gene: TRBV6-1
clone size: many
CDR3 protein: ASKQGNSPLH

V gene: TRBV7-2
clone size: many
CDR3 protein: ASSSRQLPQPQH

V gene: TRBV7-2
clone size: few
CDR3 protein: ASSSGRLAELDTQY

V gene: TRBV30
clone size: few
CDR3 protein: AFSRQNQPQH

V gene: TRBV5-5
clone size: few
CDR3 protein: ASSAPGRVLLWGYT

V gene: TRBV5-6
clone size: few
CDR3 protein: ASSTSTLDYNSPLH

V gene: TRBV3-1
clone size: few
CDR3 protein: ASSPEGTEPYGYT

V gene: TRBV6-5
clone size: .
CDR3 protein: ASSYRDDQPQH

V gene: TRBV11-2
clone size: .
CDR3 protein: ASSPYPGGTGSSGNTIY

V gene: TRBV19
clone size: .
CDR3 protein: ASSAGGPEETQY

V gene: TRBV25-1
clone size: once
CDR3 protein: ASSLAAGGNEQF

V gene: TRBV10-3
clone size: .
CDR3 protein: AINLQLNTEAF

V gene: TRBV5-5
clone size: .
CDR3 protein: ASSYRQGSYEQY

V gene: TRBV20-1
clone size: many
CDR3 protein: SARGGSNYGYT

V gene: TRBV13
clone size: .
CDR3 protein: GSSHRARGFNYGYT

V gene: TRBV19
clone size: many
CDR3 protein: ASSMETGASYEQY

V gene: TRBV15
clone size: .
CDR3 protein: ATSREKGDTQY

V gene: TRBV11-2
clone size: .
CDR3 protein: ASSSAWTGGEQF

V gene: TRBV14
clone size: few
CDR3 protein: ASSQGNNLYEQY

V gene: TRBV20-1
clone size: .
CDR3 protein: SAESVNEQL

V gene: TRBV7-9
clone size: .
CDR3 protein: ASSLEAERSPLH

V gene: TRBV2
clone size: many
CDR3 protein: ASRRDSNTEAF